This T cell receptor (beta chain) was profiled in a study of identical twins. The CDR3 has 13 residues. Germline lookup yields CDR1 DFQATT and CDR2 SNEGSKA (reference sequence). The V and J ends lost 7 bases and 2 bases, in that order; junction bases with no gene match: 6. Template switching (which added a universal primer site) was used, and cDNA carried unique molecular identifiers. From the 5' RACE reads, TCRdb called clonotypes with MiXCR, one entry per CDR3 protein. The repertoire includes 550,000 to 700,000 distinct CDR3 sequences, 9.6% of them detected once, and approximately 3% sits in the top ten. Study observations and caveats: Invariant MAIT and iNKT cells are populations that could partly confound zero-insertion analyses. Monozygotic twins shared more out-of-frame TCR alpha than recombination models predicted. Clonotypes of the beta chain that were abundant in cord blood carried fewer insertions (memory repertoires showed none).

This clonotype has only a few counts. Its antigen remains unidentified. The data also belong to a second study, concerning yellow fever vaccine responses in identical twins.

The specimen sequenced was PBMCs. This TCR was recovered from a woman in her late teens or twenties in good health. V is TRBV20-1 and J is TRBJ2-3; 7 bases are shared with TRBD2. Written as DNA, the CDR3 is TGCAGTGAGAGGGACTACCACACAGATACGCAGTATTTT. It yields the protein CSERDYHTDTQYF.